This T cell receptor beta chain comes out of a study of blood T cell repertoires in COVID-19. Germline V gene data show CDR1 as MGHRA and CDR2 as YSYEKL. This CDR3 is built from 15 residues. J was trimmed by 7 bases and V by 1 base; bases with no gene match: 6. Assay used: immunoSEQ multiplex PCR; TCRdb lists only in-frame clones, some missing. The sample lists about 150,000 clones, around 89% occurring once. This clone was observed once. This TCR derives from a woman aged 40 to 49 with acute or convalescent COVID-19. Material for sequencing was peripheral blood. The chain recombines TRBV4-1 with TRBJ2-1; TRBD2 matches at 8 bases. CDR3 sequence: CASSQVSGGGNEQFF. CDR3 coding DNA: TGCGCCAGCAGCCAAGTCAGCGGGGGCGGGAATGAGCAGTTCTTC.